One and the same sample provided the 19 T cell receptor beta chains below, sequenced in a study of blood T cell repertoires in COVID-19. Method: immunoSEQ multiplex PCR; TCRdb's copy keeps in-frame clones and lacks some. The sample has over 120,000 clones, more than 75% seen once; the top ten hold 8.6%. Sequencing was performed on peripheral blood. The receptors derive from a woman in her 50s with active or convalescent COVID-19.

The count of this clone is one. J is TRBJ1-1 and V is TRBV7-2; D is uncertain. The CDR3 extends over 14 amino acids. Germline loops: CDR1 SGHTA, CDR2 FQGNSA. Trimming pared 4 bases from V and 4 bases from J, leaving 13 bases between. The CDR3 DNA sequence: TGTGCCAGCAGCTCAGTGGGTAGCAGCACTGAAGCTTTCTTT. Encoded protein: CASSSVGSSTEAFF.

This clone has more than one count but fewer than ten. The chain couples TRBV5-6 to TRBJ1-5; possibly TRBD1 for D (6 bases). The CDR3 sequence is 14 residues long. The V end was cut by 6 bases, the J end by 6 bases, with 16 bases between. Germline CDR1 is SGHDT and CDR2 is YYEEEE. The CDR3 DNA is TGTGCCAGCAAACTACAGGGTGGAGGTCAGCCCCAGCATTTT. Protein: CASKLQGGGQPQHF.

For the CDR3, the DNA is TGTGCCAGCAGCGTAGATGGGGGGCAGCCCCAGCATTTT. It is translated as CASSVDGGQPQHF. The genes are TRBV9 and TRBJ1-5; D might be TRBD1 (5 bases). Germline CDR1 reads SGDLS; CDR2 reads YYNGEE. The CDR3 contains 13 residues. Trimming removed 0 bases from V and 7 bases from J, with 8 bases in between.

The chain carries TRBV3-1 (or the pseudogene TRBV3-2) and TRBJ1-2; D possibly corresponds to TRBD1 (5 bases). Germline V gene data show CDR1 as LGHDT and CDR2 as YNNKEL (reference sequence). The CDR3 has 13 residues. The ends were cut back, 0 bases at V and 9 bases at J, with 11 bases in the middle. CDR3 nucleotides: TGTGCCAGCAGCCAAGACTATACGGACAGCTACACCTTC. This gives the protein CASSQDYTDSYTF.

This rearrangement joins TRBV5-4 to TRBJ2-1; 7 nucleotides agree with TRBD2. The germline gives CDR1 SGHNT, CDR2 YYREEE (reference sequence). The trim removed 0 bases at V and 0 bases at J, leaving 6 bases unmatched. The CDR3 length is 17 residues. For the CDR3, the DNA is TGTGCCAGCAGCTTGGGGACTAGGGCCGACTCCTACAATGAGCAGTTCTTC. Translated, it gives CASSLGTRADSYNEQFF.

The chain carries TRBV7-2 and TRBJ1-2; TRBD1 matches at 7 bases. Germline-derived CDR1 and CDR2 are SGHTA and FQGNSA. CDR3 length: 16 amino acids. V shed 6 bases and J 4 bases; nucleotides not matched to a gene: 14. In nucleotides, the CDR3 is TGTGCCAGCAGTTATACCGGGACAGTAACTCCCTATGGCTACACCTTC. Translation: CASSYTGTVTPYGYTF.

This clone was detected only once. CDR3 DNA: TGTGCCAGCAGGCCAGGGACAGGGGGCCGTCAGCCCCAGCATTTT. Protein product: CASRPGTGGRQPQHF. The gene calls are TRBV28 and TRBJ1-5; 12 bases map to TRBD1. The CDR3 sequence is 15 residues long. Per the germline V gene, CDR1 is MDHEN and CDR2 is SYDVKM. J gave up 6 bases and V 6 bases, and 6 bases lay outside the gene matches. The full variable domain, with the rest looked up from reference TRBV28 and TRBJ1-5, is DVKVTQSSRYLVKRTGEKVFLECVQDMDHENMFWYRQDPGLGLRLIYFSYDVKMKEKGDIPEGYSVSREKKERFSLILESASTNQTSMYLCASRPGTGGRQPQHFGDGTRLSIL.

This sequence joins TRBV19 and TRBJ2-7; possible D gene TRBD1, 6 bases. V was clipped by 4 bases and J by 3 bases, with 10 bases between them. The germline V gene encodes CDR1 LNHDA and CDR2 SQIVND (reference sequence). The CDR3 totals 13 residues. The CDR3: CASSRTEFYEQYF. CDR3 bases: TGTGCCAGTAGTAGGACAGAGTTCTACGAGCAGTACTTC.

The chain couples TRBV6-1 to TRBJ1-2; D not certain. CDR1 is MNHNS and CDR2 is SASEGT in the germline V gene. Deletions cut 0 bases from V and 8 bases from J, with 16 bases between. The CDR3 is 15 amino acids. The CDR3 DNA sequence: TGTGCCAGCAGTGAAGCGACGATACCGGGTCAAGGCTACACCTTC. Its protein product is CASSEATIPGQGYTF.

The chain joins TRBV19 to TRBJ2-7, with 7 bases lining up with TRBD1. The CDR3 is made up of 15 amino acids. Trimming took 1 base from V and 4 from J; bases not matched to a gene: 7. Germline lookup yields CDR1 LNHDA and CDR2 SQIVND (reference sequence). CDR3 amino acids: CASSIGGQVSYEQYF. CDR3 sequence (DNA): TGTGCCAGTAGTATAGGAGGACAGGTGTCGTACGAGCAGTACTTC. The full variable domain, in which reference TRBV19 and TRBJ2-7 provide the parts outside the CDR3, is DGGITQSPKYLFRKEGQNVTLSCEQNLNHDAMYWYRQDPGQGLRLIYYSQIVNDFQKGDIAEGYSVSREKKESFPLTVTSAQKNPTAFYLCASSIGGQVSYEQYFGPGTRLTVT.

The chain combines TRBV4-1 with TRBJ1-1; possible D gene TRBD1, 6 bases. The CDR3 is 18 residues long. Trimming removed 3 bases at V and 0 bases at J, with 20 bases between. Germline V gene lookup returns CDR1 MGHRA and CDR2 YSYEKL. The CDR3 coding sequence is TGCGCCAGCAGCCACCTCGGGACAAGGGGTCCACTGAACACTGAAGCTTTCTTT. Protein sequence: CASSHLGTRGPLNTEAFF.

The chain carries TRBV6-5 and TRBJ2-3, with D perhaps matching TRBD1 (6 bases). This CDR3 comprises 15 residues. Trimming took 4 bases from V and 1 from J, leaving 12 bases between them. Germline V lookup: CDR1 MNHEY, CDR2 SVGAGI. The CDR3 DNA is TGTGCCAGCAGTTTCCGAGGGGGAGGCACAGATACGCAGTATTTT. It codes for CASSFRGGGTDTQYF.

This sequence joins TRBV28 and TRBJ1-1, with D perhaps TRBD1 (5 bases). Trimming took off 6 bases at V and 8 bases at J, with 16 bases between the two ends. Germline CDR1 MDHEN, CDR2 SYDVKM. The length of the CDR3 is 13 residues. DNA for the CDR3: TGTGCCAGCAGCACGACAGCTGTGCCCGAAGCTTTCTTT. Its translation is CASSTTAVPEAFF.

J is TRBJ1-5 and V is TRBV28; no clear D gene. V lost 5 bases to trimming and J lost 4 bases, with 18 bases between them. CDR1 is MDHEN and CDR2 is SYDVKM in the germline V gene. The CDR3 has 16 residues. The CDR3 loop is CASSTRVRAINQPQHF. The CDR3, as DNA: TGTGCCAGCAGTACCCGGGTCCGCGCGATAAATCAGCCCCAGCATTTT.

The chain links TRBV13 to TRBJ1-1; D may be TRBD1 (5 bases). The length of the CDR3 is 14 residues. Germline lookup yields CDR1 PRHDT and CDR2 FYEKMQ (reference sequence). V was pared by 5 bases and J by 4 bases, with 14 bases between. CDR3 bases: TGTGCCAGCAGCAAGGGGAAGGGCTCCACTGAAGCTTTCTTT. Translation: CASSKGKGSTEAFF.

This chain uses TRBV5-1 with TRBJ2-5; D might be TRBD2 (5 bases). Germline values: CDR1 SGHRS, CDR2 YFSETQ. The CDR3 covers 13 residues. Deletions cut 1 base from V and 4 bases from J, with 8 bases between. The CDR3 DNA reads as TGCGCCAGCAGCTTGCCGAGGGCAGAGACCCAGTACTTC. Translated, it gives CASSLPRAETQYF.

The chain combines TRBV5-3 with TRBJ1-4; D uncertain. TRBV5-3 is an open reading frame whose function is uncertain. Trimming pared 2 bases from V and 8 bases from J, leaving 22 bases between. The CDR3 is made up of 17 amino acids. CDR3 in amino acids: CARSFTVGVGEKEKLFF. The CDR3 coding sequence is TGTGCCAGAAGCTTCACGGTCGGGGTGGGAGAGAAGGAAAAACTGTTTTTT.

The CDR3 DNA reads TGTGCCAGCTCACCCGATCCGGGCACAGATACGCAGTATTTT. Encoded protein: CASSPDPGTDTQYF. This chain joins TRBV18 and TRBJ2-3; D not resolved. Germline assignment: CDR1 KGHSH and CDR2 LQKENI. V was clipped by 3 bases and J by 1 base, with 8 bases between them. The CDR3 has 14 amino acids.

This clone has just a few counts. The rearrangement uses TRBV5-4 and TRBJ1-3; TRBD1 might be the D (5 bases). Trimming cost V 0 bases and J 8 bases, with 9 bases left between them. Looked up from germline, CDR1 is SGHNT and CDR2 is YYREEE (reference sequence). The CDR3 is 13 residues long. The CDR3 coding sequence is TGTGCCAGCAGCTTGGACTCGGGGGACACCATATATTTT. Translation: CASSLDSGDTIYF.